This TCR beta chain was recovered during a study of sequential checkpoint blockade in melanoma. About the study: Matched biopsies came pretreatment and at week 13 for about two dozen patients.

The repertoire was sequenced with immunoSEQ multiplex PCR; TCRdb's copy has only in-frame clones and lacks some. The sample has 13,000 or so clones, 21% seen once. In its sample, this clone was seen a few times. Its antigen is undetermined. This sample's treatment: randomized to nivolumab then ipilimumab (arm A) or the reverse (arm B). Study-wide results and limits: PD-L1 staining and CD8+ counts, not mutational load, tracked tumor T-cell clonality.

The CDR3 is 14 amino acids. Germline-derived CDR1 and CDR2 are SGDLS and YYNGEE. Trimming cost V 0 bases and J 2 bases, with 9 bases left between them. This TCR was recovered from a human donor with melanoma. The V call is TRBV9, the J call TRBJ2-7, with D tentatively TRBD2 (5 bases). The sequencing used tumor tissue (inferred from file names), collected from a patient given nivolumab and ipilimumab in sequence. The CDR3: CASSVAGDPYEQYF. CDR3 DNA: TGTGCCAGCAGCGTAGCCGGGGATCCCTACGAGCAGTACTTC.